These 4 T cell receptor beta chains originate from one sample sequenced in a study of response to subunit inactivated influenza vaccine. TCRdb ran MiXCR on the RT-PCR reads and lists one entry per CDR3 protein. The data contain 650,000 to 850,000 distinct CDR3 sequences, approximately 13% of them singletons. Sequencing used PBMCs from blood, obtained around two weeks before vaccination. These receptors all come from a man aged 45 to 65 who received an inactivated influenza vaccine.

The chain combines TRBV5-1 with TRBJ2-7; 11 bases are a match to TRBD2. This CDR3 has 14 residues. The V and J ends lost 4 bases and 0 bases, in that order; junction bases with no gene match: 0. Per the germline V gene, CDR1 is SGHRS and CDR2 is YFSETQ. CDR3 sequence: CASSTSGSSYEQYF. CDR3 DNA sequence: TGCGCCAGCAGCACTAGCGGGAGCTCCTACGAGCAGTACTTC.

The genes are TRBV20-1 and TRBJ1-1, with D uncertain. Trimming stripped 1 base from V and 1 base from J, with 16 bases between. There are 16 residues in the CDR3. Germline CDR1 DFQATT, CDR2 SNEGSKA (reference sequence). CDR3 loop: CSARVAGGKSNTEAFF. CDR3 coding DNA: TGCAGTGCTAGAGTAGCGGGAGGGAAATCGAACACTGAAGCTTTCTTT.

This clonotype was detected a few times. The gene calls are TRBV20-1 and TRBJ2-7, with D unresolved. The CDR3 has 12 amino acids. V was pared by 0 bases and J by 2 bases, with 5 bases between. Germline assignment: CDR1 DFQATT and CDR2 SNEGSKA (reference sequence). The CDR3 coding sequence is TGCAGTGCTAGAGATAGGCCCTACGAGCAGTACTTC. Amino acids: CSARDRPYEQYF.

The V gene is TRBV4-3, the J gene TRBJ1-6; D is ambiguous. Trimming shortened V by 0 bases and J by 10 bases, and 13 bases separated the two germline ends. Germline values: CDR1 LGHNA, CDR2 YSLEER. This CDR3 is 15 amino acids long. CDR3 DNA: TGCGCCAGCAGCCAAGAATCAGCTATCGACTCACCCCTCCACTTT. This sequence encodes CASSQESAIDSPLHF.